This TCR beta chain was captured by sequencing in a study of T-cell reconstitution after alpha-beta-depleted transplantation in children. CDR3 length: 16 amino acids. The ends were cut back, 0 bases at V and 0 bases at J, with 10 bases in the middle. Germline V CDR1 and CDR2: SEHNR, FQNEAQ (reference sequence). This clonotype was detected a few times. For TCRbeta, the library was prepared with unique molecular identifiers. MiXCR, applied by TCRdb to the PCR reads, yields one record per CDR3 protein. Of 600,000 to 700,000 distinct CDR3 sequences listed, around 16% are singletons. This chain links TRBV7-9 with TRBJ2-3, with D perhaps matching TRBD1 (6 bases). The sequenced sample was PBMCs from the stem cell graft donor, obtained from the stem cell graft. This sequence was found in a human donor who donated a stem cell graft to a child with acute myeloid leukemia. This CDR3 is CASSLAVGASTDTQYF. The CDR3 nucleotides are TGTGCCAGCAGCTTAGCCGTGGGGGCTAGCACAGATACGCAGTATTTT.